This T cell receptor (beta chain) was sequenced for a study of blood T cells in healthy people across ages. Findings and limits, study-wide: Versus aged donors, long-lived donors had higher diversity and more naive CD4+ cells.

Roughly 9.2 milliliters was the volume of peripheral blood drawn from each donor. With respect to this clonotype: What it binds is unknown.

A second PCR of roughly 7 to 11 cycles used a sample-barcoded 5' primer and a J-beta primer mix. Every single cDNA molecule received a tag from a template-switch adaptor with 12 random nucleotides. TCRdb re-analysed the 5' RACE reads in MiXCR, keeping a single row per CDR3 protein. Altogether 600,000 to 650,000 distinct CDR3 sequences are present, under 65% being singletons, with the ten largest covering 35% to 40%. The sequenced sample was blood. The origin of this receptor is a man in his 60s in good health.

CDR3 residues: CAISLDGTDTQYF. CDR3 coding DNA: TGTGCCATCAGCCTAGACGGAACAGATACGCAGTATTTT. This chain links TRBV10-3 with TRBJ2-3; D is ambiguous. CDR3 length equals 13 residues. The germline gives CDR1 ENHRY, CDR2 SYGVKD. The ends were cut back, 6 bases at V and 3 bases at J, with 10 bases in the middle.